Listed below are T cell receptor beta chains from one sample, sequenced in a study of high-grade serous ovarian cancer treatment subgroups. Profiled with immunoSEQ multiplex PCR; TCRdb holds only in-frame clones, not every one. The sample gives around 27,000 clones, about 86% of which show up once; roughly 2% is in the top ten. Material for sequencing was tumor tissue. The receptors shown here come from a human donor with high-grade serous ovarian cancer. Both conserved end residues are part of each CDR3. D genes are given only for firm matches. Size is omitted from some rows. Given values are once, few, many or a class for expanded clones.

D gene	J gene	clone size	V gene	CDR3 protein	CDR3 DNA
.	TRBJ1-2	.	TRBV27	CASSFRGNYGYTF	TGTGCCAGCAGTTTCCGGGGTAACTATGGCTACACCTTC
TRBD1	TRBJ1-4	.	TRBV7-9	CASSFILADRGEKLFF	TGTGCCAGCAGCTTTATCTTAGCGGACAGGGGTGAAAAACTGTTTTTT
TRBD1	TRBJ2-4	.	TRBV28	CASSFSGQGKNIQYF	TGTGCCAGCAGTTTTTCAGGACAGGGGAAAAACATTCAGTACTTC
TRBD1	TRBJ2-7	.	TRBV25-1	CASTPRDSSYEQYF	TGTGCCAGTACCCCCCGGGACAGCTCCTACGAGCAGTACTTC
.	TRBJ1-2	.	TRBV2	CACYGLDGYTF	TGTGCCTGCTATGGGTTGGATGGCTACACCTTC
.	TRBJ2-7	few	TRBV27	CASSLRPPDSSNSYEQYF	TGTGCCAGCAGTTTACGACCCCCTGACAGTTCGAACTCCTACGAGCAGTACTTC
.	TRBJ2-5	.	TRBV7-9	CASSFGGGAETQYF	TGTGCCAGCAGCTTCGGTGGGGGGGCAGAGACCCAGTACTTC
.	TRBJ2-1	.	TRBV6-5	CASNPVGLGHGEQFF	TGTGCCAGCAACCCCGTAGGGCTGGGCCACGGTGAGCAGTTCTTC
TRBD1	TRBJ2-1	.	TRBV6-1	CASSGRDRVINEQFF	TGTGCCAGCAGTGGACGGGACAGGGTAATAAATGAGCAGTTCTTC
.	TRBJ1-4	.	TRBV11-2	CASSPVSGGEKLFF	TGTGCCAGCAGCCCCGTCAGTGGGGGGGAAAAACTGTTTTTT
.	TRBJ1-4	few	TRBV28	CASSLSSDGRNEKLFF	TGTGCCAGCAGTTTATCTTCGGACGGAAGAAATGAAAAACTGTTTTTT
TRBD2	TRBJ2-2	few	TRBV10-2	CASRTSGSSGGELFF	TGCGCCAGCAGGACTAGCGGGAGTAGCGGCGGGGAGCTGTTTTTT
.	TRBJ2-7	few	TRBV6-1	CASRPIGATYEQYF	TGTGCCAGCAGGCCCATTGGGGCAACCTACGAGCAGTACTTC
TRBD1	TRBJ2-7	.	TRBV7-2	CASSRDRGYEQYF	TGTGCCAGCAGTAGGGACAGGGGCTACGAGCAGTACTTC
.	TRBJ2-3	once	TRBV21-1	CASSKESGGSMDTQYF	TGTGCCAGCAGCAAAGAATCGGGAGGGTCGATGGATACGCAGTATTTT
.	TRBJ2-5	.	TRBV7-9	CASSLNPQETQYF	TGTGCCAGCAGCTTAAACCCGCAAGAGACCCAGTACTTC
TRBD2	TRBJ2-2	.	TRBV7-6	CASSAGTSGIGGELFF	TGTGCCAGCAGCGCCGGGACTAGCGGGATTGGCGGGGAGCTGTTTTTT
TRBD1	TRBJ2-7	.	TRBV6-1	CASSERGLKEQYF	TGTGCCAGCAGTGAGAGGGGGCTAAAAGAGCAGTACTTC
.	TRBJ1-1	.	TRBV27	CASSYRQPGPPRANTEAFF	TGTGCCAGCAGTTACCGCCAACCGGGCCCCCCGAGAGCGAACACTGAAGCTTTCTTT
TRBD2	TRBJ2-1	.	TRBV19	CASSIGKTSGMLNEQFF	TGTGCCAGTAGTATAGGCAAGACTAGCGGGATGCTCAATGAGCAGTTCTTC
.	TRBJ1-1	.	TRBV27	CASSLSPRNTEAFF	TGTGCCAGCAGTTTATCCCCTAGGAACACTGAAGCTTTCTTT
.	TRBJ2-5	.	TRBV7-6	CASSSQSIQETQYF	TGTGCCAGCAGCTCGCAAAGTATACAAGAGACCCAGTACTTC
.	TRBJ2-7	.	TRBV5-1	CASSLGREGDEQYF	TGCGCCAGCAGCTTGGGCAGGGAAGGAGACGAGCAGTACTTC
.	TRBJ2-7	.	TRBV6-1	CASIGEVLYEQYF	TGTGCCAGCATAGGCGAAGTACTCTACGAGCAGTACTTC
.	TRBJ1-4	few	TRBV6-5	CASSRSLQGNEKLFF	TGTGCCAGCAGCCGTTCCCTGCAGGGTAATGAAAAACTGTTTTTT
.	TRBJ1-5	.	TRBV27	CASSRGDGFQPQHF	TGTGCCAGCAGCCGAGGGGATGGTTTTCAGCCCCAGCATTTT
.	TRBJ2-1	.	TRBV14	CASSRTGYEQFF	TGTGCCAGCAGCCGGACGGGGTATGAGCAGTTCTTC
TRBD2	TRBJ2-1	.	TRBV5-4	CASSPGGLAGANEQFF	TGTGCCAGCAGCCCCGGAGGACTAGCGGGAGCTAATGAGCAGTTCTTC
TRBD2	TRBJ2-1	.	TRBV6-6	CASSYPQGTRPVEQFF	TGTGCCAGCAGTTACCCCCAGGGGACTAGGCCGGTTGAGCAGTTCTTC
.	TRBJ2-5	once	TRBV6-1	CASSGLPNTRETQYF	TGTGCCAGCAGTGGACTCCCCAACACCCGGGAGACCCAGTACTTC
.	TRBJ2-7	.	TRBV11-2	CASSARDEQYF	TGTGCCAGCAGCGCTCGTGACGAGCAGTACTTC
.	TRBJ2-1	once	TRBV10-1	CASSESKADKDNEQFF	TGCGCCAGCAGTGAGTCCAAAGCGGATAAAGATAATGAGCAGTTCTTC
.	TRBJ1-2	few	TRBV7-9	CASSLGGPRDYGYTF	TGTGCCAGCAGCTTGGGGGGCCCTCGTGACTATGGCTACACCTTC
.	TRBJ2-1	.	TRBV7-3	CASSLNQGMLEKQFF	TGTGCCAGCAGCTTAAACCAGGGAATGTTGGAAAAGCAGTTCTTC
TRBD1	TRBJ2-5	.	TRBV12-5	CASALGQGGPETQYF	TGTGCTAGTGCCCTCGGACAGGGGGGTCCAGAGACCCAGTACTTC
.	TRBJ2-2	.	TRBV9	CASSVGSGELFF	TGTGCCAGCAGCGTAGGGAGCGGGGAGCTGTTTTTT
.	TRBJ2-5	.	TRBV5-6	CASSRAGGLGETQYF	TGTGCCAGCAGCCGAGCCGGGGGCCTAGGGGAGACCCAGTACTTC
TRBD1	TRBJ2-7	.	TRBV27	CASSPGGDRGIYEQYF	TGTGCCAGCAGCCCAGGCGGGGACAGGGGCATCTACGAGCAGTACTTC
TRBD1	TRBJ2-5	.	TRBV5-1	CASGRDRGSETQYF	TGCGCCAGCGGCCGGGACAGGGGGTCGGAGACCCAGTACTTC
.	TRBJ2-7	.	TRBV18	CASSPSGSPYEQYF	TGTGCCAGCTCACCTTCGGGGAGTCCCTACGAGCAGTACTTC